A single sample gave rise to the 27 T cell receptor beta chains below, sequenced in a study of patients and donors after allogeneic stem cell transplantation. TCRdb recomputed calls from the RT-PCR reads with MiXCR, one row per CDR3 protein. The sample shows 200,000 to 250,000 distinct CDR3 sequences, 35% to 45% of them seen only once. Sequencing was carried out using blood, either unsorted or a sorted T cell fraction (not recorded which). These receptors all come from a human donor who was either an allogeneic HSCT recipient or a stem cell or donor lymphocyte infusion donor (not recorded which). It is not recorded whose cells these are; they may come from a transplant donor.

The chain carries TRBV5-1 and TRBJ2-7; 7 bases agree with TRBD1. The CDR3 contains 17 residues. Germline V gene sequence: CDR1 SGHRS, CDR2 YFSETQ. With 0 bases clipped from V and 0 bases from J, the junction kept 9 bases outside the gene matches. The DNA for the CDR3 is TGCGCCAGCAGCTTGGAGGTAAAGGGGGCCTTCTCCTACGAGCAGTACTTC. Its protein is CASSLEVKGAFSYEQYF.

The genes are TRBV30 and TRBJ2-2, with no clear D. CDR3 length: 15 amino acids. The germline V gene encodes CDR1 GTSNPN and CDR2 SVGIG (reference sequence). V was trimmed by 0 bases and J by 7 bases, leaving 15 bases between them. The CDR3: CAWSVRPNGIGELFF. CDR3 DNA sequence: TGTGCCTGGAGTGTACGGCCGAATGGTATCGGGGAGCTGTTTTTT.

Only a few counts were recorded for this clonotype. The genes are TRBV27 and TRBJ1-1, with D maybe TRBD1 (6 bases). Germline assignment: CDR1 MNHEY and CDR2 SMNVEV (reference sequence). CDR3 length: 11 amino acids. Deletions cut 6 bases from V and 6 bases from J, with 8 bases between. CDR3 bases: TGTGCCAGCAGAAGGGGGGCTGAAGCTTTCTTT. This encodes CASRRGAEAFF.

This chain connects TRBV9 to TRBJ2-7; D not certain. V was shortened by 4 bases and J by 2 bases, with 16 bases between the two germline ends. The germline gives CDR1 SGDLS, CDR2 YYNGEE. This CDR3 contains 15 residues. The DNA of the CDR3 is TGTGCCAGCAGCCCTCGCGTAGGGTCGCCCTACGAGCAGTACTTC. As protein: CASSPRVGSPYEQYF.

This chain uses TRBV5-1 with TRBJ1-4, with 8 bases lining up with TRBD1. CDR1 and CDR2 from the germline V gene are SGHRS and YFSETQ. The ends lost 0 bases at V and 10 bases at J; junction bases unmatched: 5. This CDR3 comprises 14 residues. The DNA for the CDR3 is TGCGCCAGCAGCTTGGGTCAGGGGGCTGTAAAACTGTTTTTT. It translates to CASSLGQGAVKLFF.

The table lists this clonotype with a few counts. V usage is TRBV5-5 and J usage is TRBJ2-1; no firm D call. Per germline, CDR1 SGHKS and CDR2 YYEKEE (reference sequence). The CDR3 covers 14 residues. V lost 0 bases and J lost 9, with 13 bases in between. CDR3 residues: CASSLGPLRVEQFF. DNA for the CDR3: TGTGCCAGCAGCTTGGGGCCCCTACGAGTTGAGCAGTTCTTC.

This clonotype appeared a few times. The V gene is TRBV28, the J gene TRBJ1-1; unclear D gene. The V gene lost 1 base and the J gene lost 2 bases, with 11 bases spanning the gap. Germline CDR1 and CDR2: MDHEN and SYDVKM. The length of the CDR3 is 15 residues. CDR3 coding DNA: TGTGCCAGCAGTTTATCCCTTAAGTCTAACACTGAAGCTTTCTTT. It encodes CASSLSLKSNTEAFF.

The chain employs TRBV27 and TRBJ1-3; no clear D. This CDR3 region has 14 residues. V was trimmed by 6 bases and J by 0 bases, leaving 9 bases between them. The V gene's germline CDR1 is MNHEY and CDR2 SMNVEV (reference sequence). The CDR3 here is CASRPGPSGNTIYF. DNA for the CDR3: TGTGCCAGCAGGCCAGGACCCTCTGGAAACACCATATATTTT.

This clonotype was recorded at least ten times. This chain uses TRBV25-1 with TRBJ1-6, with TRBD1 as a possible D gene (5 bases). V shed 7 bases and J shed 9 bases, with 16 bases lying between them. There are 14 residues in the CDR3. Germline assignment: CDR1 MGHDK and CDR2 SYGVNS. The CDR3 region has the DNA TGTGCCAGCAAAGCGGGCAGGGAAAGTTCACCCCTCCACTTT. This codes for CASKAGRESSPLHF.

The rearrangement joins TRBV15 to TRBJ1-1, with D possibly TRBD1 on 5 matching bases. Germline values: CDR1 LNHNV, CDR2 YYDKDF (reference sequence). This CDR3 comprises 14 residues. The V end was cut by 0 bases, the J end by 4 bases, with 9 bases between. In DNA form, the CDR3 reads TGTGCCACCAGCAGAGAAGCGGGGGGCACTGAAGCTTTCTTT. This codes for CATSREAGGTEAFF.

The chain is built from TRBV28 and TRBJ2-2; D is uncertain. With 7 bases removed from V and 6 bases from J, the gap between germline ends came to 18 bases. Germline loops: CDR1 MDHEN, CDR2 SYDVKM. The CDR3 length is 15 residues. CDR3 residues: CASIFSTSRAGELFF. The CDR3, as DNA: TGTGCCAGCATCTTCTCTACCTCTCGCGCCGGGGAGCTGTTTTTT. The whole variable domain, filled in from reference TRBV28 and TRBJ2-2, reads DVKVTQSSRYLVKRTGEKVFLECVQDMDHENMFWYRQDPGLGLRLIYFSYDVKMKEKGDIPEGYSVSREKKERFSLILESASTNQTSMYLCASIFSTSRAGELFFGEGSRLTVL.

This clonotype was seen more than once but under ten times. The chain couples TRBV12-3 or TRBV12-4 to TRBJ1-1, with 8 bases lining up with TRBD1. This CDR3 spans 13 amino acids. The V segment lost 6 bases and the J segment 6 bases; nucleotides outside the gene matches: 6. For the CDR3, the DNA is TGTGCCAGCAGCCGTACAGGGGGAGCTGAAGCTTTCTTT. This encodes CASSRTGGAEAFF.

The chain has TRBV7-8 and TRBJ1-1, with D hard to call. The CDR3 covers 13 residues. The germline V gene has CDR1 SGHVS and CDR2 FQNEAQ. V was shortened by 2 bases and J by 6 bases, with 10 bases between the two germline ends. CDR3 sequence (DNA): TGTGCCAGCAGCTTATCCGGGTTTTCTGAAGCTTTCTTT. Translation: CASSLSGFSEAFF.

The chain couples TRBV10-3 to TRBJ2-7; D not resolved. CDR3 length: 14 amino acids. The germline V gene has CDR1 ENHRY and CDR2 SYGVKD. V was pared by 10 bases and J by 6 bases, with 22 bases between. This CDR3 is CATESGKRGPEQYF. The CDR3 DNA follows: TGTGCCACCGAGAGTGGGAAAAGAGGTCCCGAGCAGTACTTC.

The chain uses TRBV7-9 and TRBJ1-5; D ambiguous. V was pared by 1 base and J by 7 bases, with 8 bases between. Germline V gene sequence: CDR1 SEHNR, CDR2 FQNEAQ (reference sequence). This CDR3 has 13 amino acids. The CDR3 DNA is TGTGCCAGCAGCTTAGGGAGAGGCCAGCCCCAGCATTTT. Translated: CASSLGRGQPQHF.

This clonotype has just a few counts. V is TRBV15 and J is TRBJ1-5, with D possibly being TRBD1 (5 bases). The V and J ends lost 0 bases and 7 bases respectively, with 16 bases between them. Germline CDR1 LNHNV, CDR2 YYDKDF (reference sequence). The CDR3 consists of 16 residues. The CDR3 DNA sequence: TGTGCCACCAGCAGAGATCTTATCAGGGACGGCCAGCCCCAGCATTTT. Its protein product is CATSRDLIRDGQPQHF.

The sample holds one count of this clonotype. The chain has TRBV5-6 and TRBJ2-7; D unclear. The germline CDR1 and CDR2 sequences are SGHDT and YYEEEE. This CDR3 comprises 13 residues. V lost 1 base, J lost 6 bases, and 11 bases lay in between. The CDR3 sequence is CASSLFGRSEQYF. Here the CDR3 DNA reads TGTGCCAGCAGCTTGTTTGGGCGCAGCGAGCAGTACTTC.

This clonotype came up a few times. The V gene is TRBV12-3 or TRBV12-4, the J gene TRBJ1-5; 8 bases are a match to TRBD1. The CDR3 is 15 residues long. V gave up 4 bases and J gave up 5 bases; unmatched junction bases: 7. The CDR3 sequence is CASSSGTGIDQPQHF. DNA of the CDR3: TGTGCCAGCAGTTCCGGGACAGGTATCGATCAGCCCCAGCATTTT.

The chain carries TRBV27 and TRBJ2-3; possible D gene TRBD2, 7 bases. Between the trimmed V and J ends, which lost 5 bases and 3 bases, there was a span of 18 bases. This CDR3 has 16 residues. CDR1 is MNHEY, CDR2 SMNVEV, per germline (reference sequence). This CDR3 reads CASSTRGQGGTDTQYF. The CDR3 nucleotides are TGTGCCAGCAGTACGCGGGGGCAGGGAGGAACAGATACGCAGTATTTT.

This rearrangement joins TRBV7-9 to TRBJ1-2; the D gene is possibly TRBD1 (6 bases). The V gene lost 5 bases and the J gene lost 6 bases, with 13 bases spanning the gap. CDR3 length: 13 residues. Germline lookup yields CDR1 SEHNR and CDR2 FQNEAQ (reference sequence). The CDR3 is CASSLRGRDGYTF. In DNA, the CDR3 is TGTGCCAGCAGCCTCAGGGGTAGGGATGGCTACACCTTC.

Remarks on this clonotype: A read error may explain this, as a much larger clone is one base away. V gene TRBV6-2 or TRBV6-3 combines with J gene TRBJ1-1, with unresolved D. The CDR3 has 15 residues. Germline V gene sequence: CDR1 MNHEY, CDR2 SVGEGT. CDR3 residues: CTSSYGEEMNTEAFF. The CDR3 DNA follows: TGTACCAGCAGTTATGGGGAAGAGATGAACACTGAAGCTTTCTTT.

Only a few counts were recorded for this clonotype. CDR3 sequence reads: CSARVDRSYEQYF. DNA for the CDR3: TGCAGTGCTAGAGTAGACCGCTCCTACGAGCAGTACTTC. The chain combines TRBV20-1 with TRBJ2-7; no firm D call. Germline V gene sequence: CDR1 DFQATT, CDR2 SNEGSKA (reference sequence). Trimming removed 1 base from V and 0 bases from J, with 7 bases in between. The CDR3 is 13 amino acids.

This clonotype turned up a few times. CDR3 nucleotides: TGTGCCAGCAGCTTAGCAATCCTTATGAATGAAAAACTGTTTTTT. Its protein is CASSLAILMNEKLFF. The chain joins TRBV7-8 to TRBJ1-4, with D unclear. There are 15 residues in the CDR3. Germline loops: CDR1 SGHVS, CDR2 FQNEAQ. V lost 0 bases to trimming and J lost 5 bases, with 10 bases between them.

This clonotype was counted between two and nine times. The chain joins TRBV20-1 to TRBJ1-2; no definite D call. The CDR3 totals 11 residues. The V end was cut by 6 bases, the J end by 5 bases, with 10 bases between. Per the germline V gene, CDR1 is DFQATT and CDR2 is SNEGSKA (reference sequence). The CDR3 region has the DNA TGCAGTGCCCCCCAGGAGTATGGCTACACCTTC. Translation: CSAPQEYGYTF.

This clonotype appeared a few times. The chain has TRBV15 and TRBJ1-2; D ambiguous. Deletions cut 5 bases from V and 4 bases from J, with 14 bases between. The CDR3 is 14 residues long. Germline CDR1 and CDR2: LNHNV and YYDKDF (reference sequence). CDR3 region: CATSPDLLGYGYTF. The DNA of the CDR3 is TGTGCCACCAGCCCGGACCTCTTGGGCTATGGCTACACCTTC.

The chain joins TRBV18 to TRBJ2-2; D gene ambiguous. Between the trimmed V and J ends, which lost 2 bases and 6 bases, there was a span of 7 bases. The V gene's germline CDR1 is KGHSH and CDR2 LQKENI. The CDR3 covers 13 residues. The CDR3 here is CASSPMGSGELFF. As DNA, the CDR3 is TGTGCCAGCTCACCAATGGGGTCCGGGGAGCTGTTTTTT.

The rearrangement links TRBV29-1 to TRBJ2-5; the match to TRBD1 covers 7 bases. V dropped 7 bases and J dropped 0; count of bases not matched to a gene: 2. The CDR3 is 12 residues long. Germline assignment: CDR1 SQVTM and CDR2 ANQGSEA. The CDR3 sequence is CSAGQDQETQYF. DNA for the CDR3: TGCAGCGCCGGACAGGACCAAGAGACCCAGTACTTC.